This T cell receptor beta chain was observed in a study of pediatric ulcerative colitis. Study results and limitations: A couple of rectal CDR3 clonotypes occurred in all ulcerative colitis patients.

To note about this clone: Its antigen remains unknown.

Germline V gene lookup returns CDR1 PRHDT and CDR2 FYEKMQ (reference sequence). Trimming removed 5 bases at V and 1 base at J, with 4 bases between. CDR3 length equals 12 residues. The rectum was sampled with one to two pinch biopsies at colonoscopy. Profiled with immunoSEQ multiplex PCR; TCRdb holds only in-frame clones, not every one. The sample consists of about 37,000 clones, roughly 82% of them appearing once. V is TRBV13 and J is TRBJ2-3; D unclear. Sequencing input: gut tissue. The source of this sequence is a boy younger than 18 with severe ulcerative colitis. The CDR3 region is CASSPRTDTQYF. The CDR3 nucleotides are TGTGCCAGCAGCCCCCGCACAGATACGCAGTATTTT.